Listed here is a single T cell receptor beta chain. The table lists this clonotype with many counts. The antigen this receptor binds is unknown. No base quality information exists; no much larger clone differs at one position. Library preparation used multiplex PCR. The reads were generated on an Illumina HiSeq 4000. TCR beta libraries were built with iRepertoire HTBI primers and Arm-PCR amplification of CDR3 regions. Gel purification was performed on PCR products prior to sequencing. From the authors' description of their analysis: Across samples, 60 to 70 TRBV and roughly 15 TRBJ segments were identified and used for gene usage analysis of CDR3 amino acid clonotypes. COPE and FqMerger were used to merge the filtered high-quality paired reads into contigs. BLAST was used to align contigs to IMGT TRBV, TRBD and TRBJ reference genes, with CDR3 defined following IMGT. Any clonotype with a frequency above 0.1% was counted as a highly expanded clone. Shannon entropy served as the measure of repertoire diversity, while the Gini coefficient captured V-J evenness. A clonotype found in more than one individual was treated as public. The public reads were reprocessed in TCRdb via fastp at Q25 and MiXCR, keeping in-frame beta chains. Rows matching on CDR3 protein sequence are summarized as one entry with the most common DNA and genes. The V and J calls were not made by the authors but by TCRdb's processing. A total of about 540,000 distinct CDR3 sequences appear in this sample, roughly 12% of them only once. Approximately 9.3% of the sample goes to the ten largest clones.

The source of the sample is a study of regulatory T cells in long-lasting Graves disease listed by TCRdb under 2021. As for the study more broadly: Newly diagnosed Graves' disease patients had taken antithyroid drugs for less than 3 months. Peripheral blood TCR sequencing and RNA sequencing compared persistent Graves' disease patients with newly diagnosed Graves' disease patients. The study took place in China and was registered as a clinical trial. A total of around 35 samples were covered by TCR sequencing, comprising some 13 persistent and around 20 newly diagnosed Graves' disease patients.

What the work shows at the level of the full study, not this receptor alone: Preferential use of TRBV28, TRBJ1-2 and TRBJ2-5 was observed in persistent disease, whereas TRBV20-1 and TRBJ2-1 were favored in newly diagnosed disease. Because the primary lesion, thyroid tissue, could not be accessed, the study looked at peripheral blood alone. The authors noted that the small sample size was a limitation that may lower accuracy. Compared with newly diagnosed patients, persistent Graves' disease patients had lower TCR Shannon entropy and fewer highly expanded clones, which suggests clonal expansion. Persistent patients shared more public clonotypes among themselves (around 3,000) than newly diagnosed patients did (about 970). Sequencing and analysis were restricted to the TCR beta chain.

Between the V and J ends, shortened by 4 bases and 0 bases respectively, the junction contains 10 bases. Based on the germline V gene, the CDR1 and CDR2 sequences are SQVTM and ANQGSEA. Inclusive of the bounding cysteine and phenylalanine, the CDR3 is 14 residues long. The read is trimmed to its CDR3 DNA, 42 bases read in frame from base 1. Explained via the paper, the time point label denotes: newly diagnosed GD, antithyroid drugs for less than 3 months. RNA was extracted from PBMCs in TRIzol for both TCR sequencing and RNA sequencing. Graves' disease was diagnosed according to American Thyroid Association guidelines. The patients came from an endocrinology department in Xi'an, China. From each patient, approximately 9 milliliters of peripheral blood was collected into an EDTA anticoagulant tube. PBMCs were isolated by Ficoll Paque Plus density gradient separation without further T cell sorting. An Agilent 2100 Bioanalyzer and agarose gel were used to check RNA quality, and a NanoDrop 2000 was used to measure RNA concentration.

These sequences were also reported in another study, on T cells in Graves' hyperthyroidism and ophthalmopathy. Looking at the second paper: A patient counted as having stable Graves' hyperthyroidism if no progression to ophthalmopathy occurred over 18 months of follow-up. Hyperthyroidism patients were aged 18 to 65 years and newly diagnosed, with disease duration of less than 2 months. Any patient with an uncontrolled infection, another autoimmune disease, pregnancy or lactation was excluded. Clinical symptoms, serum thyroxine and TRAb, thyroid ultrasound, and orbital computed tomography formed the basis for the diagnoses. The TCR CDR3 was subjected to a first round of RT-PCR using the HTBI primer set and the Qiagen OneStep RT-PCR kit. Blood samples also contained most of the expanded thyroid clonotypes (frequency above 0.001), which suggests that blood repertoires may reflect thyroid immune responses. Ophthalmopathy was separated from stable hyperthyroidism by a 13 V-J signature model, with approximately 86% sensitivity and just over 81% specificity obtained in cross-validation and 80%/75% obtained in testing. In validation, the model predicted progression to ophthalmopathy with 65% to 71% sensitivity and 72% to 85% specificity, a median of 6.5 months before onset. TCR V-J signatures able to tell the groups apart were searched for in a discovery cohort of about a hundred patients, of whom approximately 40 had Graves' ophthalmopathy and about 60 had stable Graves' hyperthyroidism. Prospective prediction of ophthalmopathy was tested in an independent validation cohort consisting of 18 to 20 hyperthyroidism patients and some 16 patients who later progressed to ophthalmopathy. The 85 to 100 discovery patients were divided at random into training and test sets in a 7:3 ratio. In roughly six Graves' hyperthyroidism patients, the study also compared T-cell repertoires from thyroid tissue with T-cell repertoires from blood. After sampling, hyperthyroidism patients received methimazole starting at 30 mg daily, and ophthalmopathy patients received high-dose intravenous methylprednisolone. Libraries were constructed in a second round of multiplex PCR, after which size selection and purification were performed. The libraries were sequenced on an Illumina HiSeq2000 using paired-end 100 bp reads. SOAPnuke was used to process the raw data, with reads discarded if the reads contained adapters or uncalled bases, had a mean Phred below 15, or lacked an exact constant-primer or identifier match. COPE v1.2.5 was used to merge high-quality paired reads, and clonotypes were defined as unique nucleotide sequences. MiTCR v1.1 was used to align clonotypes to the IMGT TRBV, TRBD and TRBJ reference segments. Only V-J combinations with frequency above 0.0001, covering about 99% of repertoires, were analysed. A TCS score was defined as the ratio of F50 (clonal expansion) to E x V (chaos), with BLOSUM62-based TCRdist applied between CDR3 peptides within each V-J. Welch's t-statistics and random forest reduced roughly 540 V-J features to some 14, which were used in a naive Bayes classifier (R e1071). No statistical method was used to fix the sample size in advance, and group allocation was not hidden from the investigators. According to the paper, TCR Vbeta CDR3 sequencing was carried out on more than 120 peripheral blood samples, which came from under 50 ophthalmopathy, around 74 hyperthyroidism and roughly 17 progressor patients.

The sequence was obtained from a young man with Graves disease. Donor details come from another sample of the same person, matched by shared clones. The sample here was peripheral blood mononuclear cells (PBMCs), taken at new diagnosis, from a patient treated with antithyroid drugs. The rearranged chain carries TRBV29-1 and TRBJ1-5; the D region possibly corresponds to TRBD1 (6 bases align). The bases are TGCAGCGTTGCGGACAGAAGTAGCAATCAGCCCCAGCATTTT. This gives the protein CSVADRSSNQPQHF.